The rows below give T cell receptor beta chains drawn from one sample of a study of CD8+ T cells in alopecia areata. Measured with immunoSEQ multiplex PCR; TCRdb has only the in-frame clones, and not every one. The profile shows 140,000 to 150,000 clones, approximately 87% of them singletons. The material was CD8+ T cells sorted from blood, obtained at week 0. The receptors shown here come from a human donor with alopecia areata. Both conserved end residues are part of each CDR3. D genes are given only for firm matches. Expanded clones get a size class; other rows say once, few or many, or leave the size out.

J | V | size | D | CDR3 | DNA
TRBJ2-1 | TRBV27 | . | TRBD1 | CASSTGTGNNEQFF | TGTGCCAGCAGTACCGGGACAGGGAACAATGAGCAGTTCTTC
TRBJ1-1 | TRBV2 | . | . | CASSEEVGTEAFF | TGTGCCAGCAGTGAAGAGGTAGGGACTGAAGCTTTCTTT
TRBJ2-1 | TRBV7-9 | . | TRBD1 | CASSARDRPYNEQFF | TGTGCCAGCAGCGCCCGGGACAGACCTTACAATGAGCAGTTCTTC
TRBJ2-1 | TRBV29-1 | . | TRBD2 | CSVEGTSGEWNEQFF | TGCAGCGTTGAGGGGACTAGCGGGGAATGGAATGAGCAGTTCTTC
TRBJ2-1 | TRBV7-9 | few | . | CASSLDKVTNNEQFF | TGTGCCAGCAGCTTAGATAAGGTTACGAACAATGAGCAGTTCTTC
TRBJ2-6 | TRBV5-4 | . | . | CASSRQGSGANVLTF | TGTGCCAGCAGCAGGCAGGGTTCCGGGGCCAACGTCCTGACTTTC
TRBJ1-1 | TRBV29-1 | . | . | CSVERPGGTEAFF | TGCAGCGTTGAACGGCCGGGGGGGACTGAAGCTTTCTTT
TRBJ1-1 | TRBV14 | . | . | CASSPERVGEAFF | TGTGCCAGCAGCCCAGAGAGGGTTGGTGAAGCTTTCTTT
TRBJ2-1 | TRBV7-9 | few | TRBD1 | CASSLEPTGGSYNEQFF | TGTGCCAGCAGCTTAGAGCCCACAGGGGGCTCCTACAATGAGCAGTTCTTC
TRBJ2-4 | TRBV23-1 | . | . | CASSQLVPCQIPKNIQYF | TGCGCCAGCAGTCAATTGGTTCCCTGCCAGATCCCCAAAAACATTCAGTACTTC
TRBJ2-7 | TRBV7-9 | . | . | CASSLAGRHYEQYF | TGTGCCAGCAGCTTAGCGGGACGGCATTACGAGCAGTACTTC
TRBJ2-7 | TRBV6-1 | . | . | CATGIEGGYEQYF | TGTGCCACCGGAATCGAGGGGGGCTACGAGCAGTACTTC
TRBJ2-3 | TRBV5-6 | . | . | CASVSADTQYF | TGTGCCAGCGTCTCCGCAGATACGCAGTATTTT
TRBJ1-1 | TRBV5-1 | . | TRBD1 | CASSVGQGPGGGTEAFF | TGCGCCAGCAGCGTGGGACAGGGCCCGGGGGGTGGCACTGAAGCTTTCTTT
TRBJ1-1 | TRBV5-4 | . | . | CASSLGRSMNTEAFF | TGTGCCAGCAGCTTGGGGCGTTCAATGAACACTGAAGCTTTCTTT
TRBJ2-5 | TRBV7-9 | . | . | CASSFIQGKRPGYEETQYF | TGTGCCAGCAGCTTTATCCAGGGAAAGAGGCCTGGATATGAAGAGACCCAGTACTTC
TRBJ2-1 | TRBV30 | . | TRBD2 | CAWSIGGALEQFF | TGTGCCTGGAGCATCGGGGGGGCCCTTGAGCAGTTCTTC
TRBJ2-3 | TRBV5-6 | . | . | CASSFGTASSTDTQYF | TGTGCCAGCAGCTTCGGGACTGCCTCTAGCACAGATACGCAGTATTTT
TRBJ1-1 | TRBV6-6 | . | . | CASSYSGGSEAFF | TGTGCCAGCAGTTACTCGGGGGGTTCTGAAGCTTTCTTT
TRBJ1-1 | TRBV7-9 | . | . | CASSFLGTEAFF | TGTGCCAGCAGCTTTCTGGGCACTGAAGCTTTCTTT